This entry is about one T cell receptor beta chain. Its target is not known. Trimming took 2 bases from V and 2 from J, leaving 16 bases between them. Germline V CDR1 and CDR2: SGHAT, FQNNGV. CDR3 length: 17 amino acids. The sample belongs to a study of shared clonotypes between healthy human individuals. Broader study findings: Among non-shared clonotypes, generation probabilities were lower than among those shared by all four donors. Only blood underwent sampling, and tissue repertoires likely differ.

The protocol was immunoSEQ multiplex PCR, while the TCRdb copy is restricted to in-frame clones and leaves out a portion. In the table there are roughly 2,000,000 clones, roughly 93% of which are singletons. The naive CD8 subset, CD45RO-negative cells positively selected for CCR7, excluded terminally differentiated effector memory CD45RA+ cells. All donors were Caucasian adults living in Nashville, Tennessee. The receptor comes from a man between 18 and 35 years old in good health. Some clones in this sample may be carry-over from other donors' samples. The sequenced sample was naive CD8+ T cells from PBMCs. The rearrangement joins TRBV11-2 to TRBJ1-3; D call uncertain. The CDR3 here is CASSLIRGSMPGNTIYF. CDR3 sequence (DNA): TGTGCCAGCAGCTTAATACGGGGTAGCATGCCTGGAAACACCATATATTTT.